This T cell receptor (beta chain) was profiled in a study of CD8 T cells in ankylosing spondylitis. CDR1 SGHRS and CDR2 YFSETQ come from the germline V gene. V lost 1 base and J lost 8, with 21 bases in between. The CDR3 sequence is 16 residues long. There are many counts of this clonotype. Its antigen is not identified. Quantitative molecular-barcoded 5'-RACE generated the TCR beta libraries. A single record per CDR3 protein comes from TCRdb applying MiXCR to the 5' RACE reads. The profile shows 450,000 to 550,000 distinct CDR3 sequences, 5.3% of them singletons. Findings and caveats of the study: One TCR beta motif, made up of roughly 8 highly homologous variants, appeared characteristic of ankylosing spondylitis blood. Clones tied to disease were said to be significantly enriched in matched ankylosing spondylitis synovial fluid.

The V gene is TRBV5-1, the J gene TRBJ1-2; D call uncertain. The source of this sequence is a male donor with ankylosing spondylitis. Sequenced material: blood, either unsorted or a sorted T cell fraction (not recorded which). CDR3 sequence: CASSLSYGRRDVGYTF. The CDR3 coding sequence is TGCGCCAGCAGCTTGTCCTACGGACGGAGGGATGTCGGCTACACCTTC.